The rows below give T cell receptor beta chains drawn from one sample of a study of shared clonotypes between healthy human individuals. Using immunoSEQ multiplex PCR, the repertoire was profiled, and TCRdb retains in-frame clones only, with some absent. The sample has roughly 500,000 clones; roughly four fifths are singletons. Sequenced: PBMCs. The receptor set was obtained from a woman in her thirties or forties in good health. Some clones in this sample may be carry-over from other donors' samples. Both conserved end residues are part of each CDR3. D genes are given only for firm matches. Where a row states a size, it is once, few, many or the class of an expanded clone; other rows omit it.

J gene: TRBJ2-2; V gene: TRBV11-2; D gene: -; clone size: medium-sized; CDR3 DNA: TGTGCCAGCAGCTTCACACCAACAGGGTCGGCCGGGGAGCTGTTTTTT; CDR3 protein: CASSFTPTGSAGELFF
J gene: TRBJ2-7; V gene: TRBV7-2; D gene: TRBD1; clone size: many; CDR3 DNA: TGTGCCAGCAGCTTAGCGGTGAGAACAGGGGGACTGGGGTCCTACGAGCAGTACTTC; CDR3 protein: CASSLAVRTGGLGSYEQYF
J gene: TRBJ2-3; V gene: TRBV7-9; D gene: TRBD1; clone size: few; CDR3 DNA: TGTGCCAGCAGCTTACTGCAGGGGGAAACAGATACGCAGTATTTT; CDR3 protein: CASSLLQGETDTQYF
J gene: TRBJ2-1; V gene: TRBV7-2; D gene: -; clone size: -; CDR3 DNA: TGTGCCAGCAGCGAACTTGTTATCTCCTACAATGAGCAGTTCTTC; CDR3 protein: CASSELVISYNEQFF
J gene: TRBJ2-7; V gene: TRBV9; D gene: TRBD2; clone size: -; CDR3 DNA: TGTGCCAGCAGCGTCGCGGGAGGGACCTACGAGCAGTACTTC; CDR3 protein: CASSVAGGTYEQYF
J gene: TRBJ1-2; V gene: TRBV7-2; D gene: TRBD1; clone size: -; CDR3 DNA: TGTGCCAGCAGCTTAAGCCGGGACAGGTCCTATGGCTACACCTTC; CDR3 protein: CASSLSRDRSYGYTF
J gene: TRBJ2-5; V gene: TRBV7-7; D gene: -; clone size: -; CDR3 DNA: TGTGCCAGCAGCTTGGGAGCCCACGGGCAAGAGACCCAGTACTTC; CDR3 protein: CASSLGAHGQETQYF
J gene: TRBJ2-5; V gene: TRBV5-1; D gene: -; clone size: -; CDR3 DNA: TGCGCCAGCAGCTCCTTGGGTCAGGGGGGCGGAGAGACCCAGTACTTC; CDR3 protein: CASSSLGQGGGETQYF
J gene: TRBJ1-4; V gene: TRBV15; D gene: TRBD1; clone size: -; CDR3 DNA: TGTGCCACCAGCCTGGACAGGGGACAAGAAAAACTGTTTTTT; CDR3 protein: CATSLDRGQEKLFF
J gene: TRBJ2-2; V gene: TRBV7-2; D gene: -; clone size: few; CDR3 DNA: TGTGCCAGCAGCGACGGCAACGGGGAGCTGTTTTTT; CDR3 protein: CASSDGNGELFF
J gene: TRBJ1-5; V gene: TRBV11-2; D gene: -; clone size: many; CDR3 DNA: TGTGCCAGCAGCCCCATAGGGGGACGCAATCAGCCCCAGCATTTT; CDR3 protein: CASSPIGGRNQPQHF
J gene: TRBJ1-4; V gene: TRBV4-2; D gene: TRBD1; clone size: -; CDR3 DNA: TGTGCCAGCAGCCAAACAGGGGGTCGGGAAAAACTGTTTTTT; CDR3 protein: CASSQTGGREKLFF
J gene: TRBJ2-1; V gene: TRBV30; D gene: TRBD2; clone size: -; CDR3 DNA: TGTGCCTGGAGTGTACAGGCTAGCGGGAGAGTCTCCCAGTTCTTC; CDR3 protein: CAWSVQASGRVSQFF
J gene: TRBJ1-6; V gene: TRBV5-4; D gene: TRBD1; clone size: -; CDR3 DNA: TGTGCCAGCAGCTTATGGCAGGGGGATTCACCCCTCCACTTT; CDR3 protein: CASSLWQGDSPLHF
J gene: TRBJ1-1; V gene: TRBV6-5; D gene: -; clone size: few; CDR3 DNA: TGTGCCAGCAGTTTTCAACCGGGACACACAAAAGCTTTCTTT; CDR3 protein: CASSFQPGHTKAFF
J gene: TRBJ1-1; V gene: TRBV28; D gene: -; clone size: -; CDR3 DNA: TGTGCCAGCAGTTCAATTACAGGGACTGGGATGAACACTGAAGCTTTCTTT; CDR3 protein: CASSSITGTGMNTEAFF
J gene: TRBJ2-7; V gene: TRBV4-3; D gene: -; clone size: -; CDR3 DNA: TGCGCCAGCAGCCAAGATCTTCGCAGGGACTCCTACGAGCAGTACTTC; CDR3 protein: CASSQDLRRDSYEQYF
J gene: TRBJ2-7; V gene: TRBV9; D gene: -; clone size: -; CDR3 DNA: TGTGCCAGCAGCCGGGGACTTACCTACGAGCAGTACTTC; CDR3 protein: CASSRGLTYEQYF
J gene: TRBJ2-7; V gene: TRBV7-2; D gene: -; clone size: -; CDR3 DNA: TGTGCCAGCAGCCCGAAAAGGGACACGGGTACAGAGCAGTACTTC; CDR3 protein: CASSPKRDTGTEQYF
J gene: TRBJ2-3; V gene: TRBV7-2; D gene: -; clone size: -; CDR3 DNA: TGTGCCAGCAGCTCGAGAGTCTCGGATACGCAGTATTTT; CDR3 protein: CASSSRVSDTQYF
J gene: TRBJ2-3; V gene: TRBV2; D gene: -; clone size: -; CDR3 DNA: TGTGCCAGCATAGGGGGGAGCACAGATACGCAGTATTTT; CDR3 protein: CASIGGSTDTQYF
J gene: TRBJ2-7; V gene: TRBV6-5; D gene: -; clone size: -; CDR3 DNA: TGTGCCATCATTGGGCGGTACGAGCAGTACTTC; CDR3 protein: CAIIGRYEQYF
J gene: TRBJ1-1; V gene: TRBV20-1; D gene: TRBD1; clone size: -; CDR3 DNA: TGCAGTGCCAGGGACAGAGAAGCTTTCTTT; CDR3 protein: CSARDREAFF
J gene: TRBJ2-1; V gene: TRBV11-2; D gene: TRBD2; clone size: -; CDR3 DNA: TGTGCCAGCAGCTTATTGCTAGCGGGAATCGATGAGCAGTTCTTC; CDR3 protein: CASSLLLAGIDEQFF
J gene: TRBJ2-3; V gene: TRBV28; D gene: TRBD2; clone size: many; CDR3 DNA: TGTGCCAGCAGTCCACTGGGACTAGCGGGAGCTACGCAGTATTTT; CDR3 protein: CASSPLGLAGATQYF
J gene: TRBJ2-2; V gene: TRBV18; D gene: TRBD1; clone size: -; CDR3 DNA: TGTGCCAGCTCACCACAGACAGGGTCGAACACCGGGGAGCTGTTTTTT; CDR3 protein: CASSPQTGSNTGELFF
J gene: TRBJ1-1; V gene: TRBV7-3; D gene: -; clone size: -; CDR3 DNA: TGTGCCAGCAGCAAGGCGGGCACGAAGGCTGAAGCTTTCTTT; CDR3 protein: CASSKAGTKAEAFF
J gene: TRBJ2-7; V gene: TRBV28; D gene: TRBD1; clone size: -; CDR3 DNA: TGTGCCAGCAGTTTAGAATTAGGGGGCGTCTACGAGCAGTACTTC; CDR3 protein: CASSLELGGVYEQYF
J gene: TRBJ1-4; V gene: TRBV7-2; D gene: -; clone size: -; CDR3 DNA: TGTGCCAGCAGCTTTTTAGGGTCGACGGAAAAACTGTTTTTT; CDR3 protein: CASSFLGSTEKLFF
J gene: TRBJ2-3; V gene: TRBV9; D gene: TRBD2; clone size: -; CDR3 DNA: TGTGCCAGCAGCGGAGCGGGAGGGCTTAAGGCAGATACGCAGTATTTT; CDR3 protein: CASSGAGGLKADTQYF
J gene: TRBJ2-2; V gene: TRBV7-3; D gene: -; clone size: -; CDR3 DNA: TGTGCCAGCAGCTTAGACGGAGTGGACACCGGGGAGCTGTTTTTT; CDR3 protein: CASSLDGVDTGELFF
J gene: TRBJ1-2; V gene: TRBV7-2; D gene: -; clone size: few; CDR3 DNA: TGTGCCAGCAGCTTCCAGGGCAGGGGAGGCACCTTC; CDR3 protein: CASSFQGRGGTF
J gene: TRBJ2-5; V gene: TRBV5-4; D gene: TRBD1; clone size: -; CDR3 DNA: TGTGCCAGCAGCTCACAGGGGGCTTGGGAGACCCAGTACTTC; CDR3 protein: CASSSQGAWETQYF
J gene: TRBJ2-2; V gene: TRBV11-2; D gene: TRBD1; clone size: -; CDR3 DNA: TGTGCCAGCAGCTTTCAAGGACAGGGGAGATGGACCGGGGAGCTGTTTTTT; CDR3 protein: CASSFQGQGRWTGELFF
J gene: TRBJ1-4; V gene: TRBV19; D gene: -; clone size: -; CDR3 DNA: TGTGCCAGTAGTATCTCGGACACGGGGGCAACTAATGAAAAACTGTTTTTT; CDR3 protein: CASSISDTGATNEKLFF
J gene: TRBJ2-7; V gene: TRBV19; D gene: -; clone size: -; CDR3 DNA: TGTGCCAGTAGTGGACAGGAGGGGGGGATCTACGAGCAGTACTTC; CDR3 protein: CASSGQEGGIYEQYF
J gene: TRBJ2-1; V gene: TRBV5-1; D gene: -; clone size: -; CDR3 DNA: TGCGCCAGCAGCTTGGGACAGGAGGGGATATACAATGAGCAGTTCTTC; CDR3 protein: CASSLGQEGIYNEQFF
J gene: TRBJ1-5; V gene: TRBV9; D gene: -; clone size: -; CDR3 DNA: TGTGCCAGCAGCGTAGTTTTAGTCATAGGGGGACTGTCATACGCCAGCAATCAGCCCCAGCATTTT; CDR3 protein: CASSVVLVIGGLSYASNQPQHF
J gene: TRBJ2-7; V gene: TRBV7-2; D gene: -; clone size: -; CDR3 DNA: TGTGCCAGCAGCTTATATGCGGGCCCCTACGAGCAGTACTTC; CDR3 protein: CASSLYAGPYEQYF
J gene: TRBJ2-1; V gene: TRBV10-3; D gene: TRBD2; clone size: -; CDR3 DNA: TGTGCCATCAGAATGGAGCGGGGCTACAATGAGCAGTTCTTC; CDR3 protein: CAIRMERGYNEQFF
J gene: TRBJ1-3; V gene: TRBV15; D gene: -; clone size: -; CDR3 DNA: TGTGCCACCAGCAAGGGACCGCGATCTGGAAACACCATATATTTT; CDR3 protein: CATSKGPRSGNTIYF